This entry lists 21 T cell receptor beta chains sequenced from one sample in a study of blood T cell repertoires in COVID-19. Profiling relied on immunoSEQ multiplex PCR, and the TCRdb table lists in-frame clones only, not all of them. The sample consists of about 230,000 clones, over 75% of them appearing once. Source material: peripheral blood. These TCRs come from a man over 45 with COVID-19, enrolled during active disease.

This clone was detected only once. The rearrangement links TRBV2 to TRBJ2-1, with a possible D match to TRBD1 (6 bases). CDR1 and CDR2 from the germline V gene are SNHLY and FYNNEI. V lost 7 bases and J lost 5, with 12 bases in between. This CDR3 is 13 amino acids long. The CDR3: CASTRRTDNEQFF. The CDR3 DNA reads as TGTGCCAGCACCCGAAGGACAGACAATGAGCAGTTCTTC.

The V call is TRBV6-5, the J call TRBJ1-1; D unclear. The length of the CDR3 is 14 residues. Germline CDR1 is MNHEY and CDR2 is SVGAGI. The germline V and J ends were trimmed by 0 bases and 5 bases, with 10 bases remaining between them. As DNA, the CDR3 is TGTGCCAGCAGTTACTCGGAGGATCGAACTGAAGCTTTCTTT. Its protein is CASSYSEDRTEAFF.

The chain carries TRBV18 and TRBJ2-7; TRBD1 is a possible D gene (5 bases). This CDR3 has 16 amino acids. V was shortened by 0 bases and J by 5 bases, with 17 bases between the two germline ends. The germline gives CDR1 KGHSH, CDR2 LQKENI. CDR3 DNA sequence: TGTGCCAGCTCACCACCGACAGCTAACAACCCTCACGAGCAGTACTTC. Encoded protein: CASSPPTANNPHEQYF. Full variable domain (missing parts from reference TRBV18 and TRBJ2-7): NAGVMQNPRHLVRRRGQEARLRCSPMKGHSHVYWYRQLPEEGLKFMVYLQKENIIDESGMPKERFSAEFPKEGPSILRIQQVVRGDSAAYFCASSPPTANNPHEQYFGPGTRLTVT.

This clone was found a few times. The chain uses TRBV6-1 and TRBJ1-5, with D possibly matching TRBD1 (6 bases). The V and J ends lost 1 base and 8 bases respectively, with 18 bases between them. The CDR3 extends over 16 amino acids. Germline CDR1 reads MNHNS; CDR2 reads SASEGT. In DNA, the CDR3 is TGTGCCAGCAGTGAAGGGACCGGGGGGGGCGTAGAGCCCCAGCATTTT. As protein: CASSEGTGGGVEPQHF.

The chain has TRBV2 and TRBJ2-7, with a tentative D call TRBD1 (6 bases). From germline, CDR1 is SNHLY and CDR2 FYNNEI. Trimming shortened V by 2 bases and J by 0 bases, and 11 bases separated the two germline ends. CDR3 length: 15 amino acids. CDR3 DNA: TGTGCCAGCAGTGAACAGGGGATCAGCTCCTACGAGCAGTACTTC. Protein product: CASSEQGISSYEQYF.

This clone was counted once. V is TRBV7-9 and J is TRBJ2-5; D uncertain. From germline, CDR1 is SEHNR and CDR2 FQNEAQ (reference sequence). The ends were cut back, 5 bases at V and 7 bases at J, with 14 bases in the middle. CDR3 size: 13 residues. CDR3 coding DNA: TGTGCCAGCAGCCAGGTGGCAAGTGGGACCCAGTACTTC. Translating it yields CASSQVASGTQYF. The full variable domain, rest sourced from reference TRBV7-9 and TRBJ2-5, is DTGVSQNPRHKITKRGQNVTFRCDPISEHNRLYWYRQTLGQGPEFLTYFQNEAQLEKSRLLSDRFSAERPKGSFSTLEIQRTEQGDSAMYLCASSQVASGTQYFGPGTRLLVL.

The chain employs TRBV28 and TRBJ2-7; TRBD2 matches at 9 bases. This CDR3 contains 16 residues. Per germline, CDR1 MDHEN and CDR2 SYDVKM. V dropped 1 base and J dropped 4; count of bases not matched to a gene: 8. CDR3 protein: CASSLYIAGDSYEQYF. In DNA, the CDR3 is TGTGCCAGCAGTTTATACATAGCGGGGGATAGTTACGAGCAGTACTTC.

This sequence joins TRBV6-5 and TRBJ2-1, with 7 bases matching TRBD1. This CDR3 is built from 15 residues. CDR1 and CDR2 (germline): MNHEY, SVGAGI. V was clipped by 6 bases and J by 10 bases; unmatched bases: 15. As DNA, the CDR3 is TGTGCCAGCAGCCGAAGGACAGGAAGTACATGGGAGCAGTTCTTC. Protein: CASSRRTGSTWEQFF.

The chain joins TRBV7-9 to TRBJ2-5; TRBD2 aligns across 10 bases. CDR3 size: 16 residues. With V trimmed by 1 base and J by 6 bases, 8 bases remained unmatched. Germline V gives CDR1 SEHNR, CDR2 FQNEAQ (reference sequence). The CDR3 protein is CASSLGSAGGPKTQYF. The CDR3 DNA reads TGTGCCAGCAGCTTAGGTTCAGCGGGAGGGCCCAAGACCCAGTACTTC.

V is TRBV28 and J is TRBJ1-2; TRBD1 matches 7 bases. The junction had 10 bases not matched to a gene; V was cut back by 5 bases and J by 7 bases. The CDR3 extends over 14 amino acids. Per the germline V gene, CDR1 is MDHEN and CDR2 is SYDVKM. The CDR3 DNA is TGTGCCAGCAGTCACCTTGACAGGGTGCCTGGCTACACCTTC. Translation gives CASSHLDRVPGYTF.

V gene TRBV29-1 combines with J gene TRBJ1-2; unclear D gene. V lost 0 bases to trimming and J lost 0 bases, with 8 bases between them. Germline V lookup: CDR1 SQVTM, CDR2 ANQGSEA. The CDR3 has 14 residues. CDR3 sequence: CSVEDRQANYGYTF. CDR3 nucleotide sequence: TGCAGCGTTGAAGATCGCCAGGCTAACTATGGCTACACCTTC.

This rearrangement joins TRBV5-5 to TRBJ2-1, with D perhaps matching TRBD1 (6 bases). The V end was cut by 5 bases, the J end by 9 bases, with 15 bases between. Germline V gives CDR1 SGHKS, CDR2 YYEKEE (reference sequence). The length of the CDR3 is 13 residues. As DNA, the CDR3 is TGTGCCAGCAGTATCACAGGGATGCCTGAGCAGTTCTTC. This gives the protein CASSITGMPEQFF.

The chain uses TRBV7-9 and TRBJ2-2; D is possibly TRBD1 (6 bases). Germline assignment: CDR1 SEHNR and CDR2 FQNEAQ (reference sequence). The CDR3 length is 14 residues. V was trimmed by 0 bases and J by 7 bases, leaving 9 bases between them. The CDR3 bases are TGTGCCAGCAGCTTAGCCTTCAGGGGCGGGGAGCTGTTTTTT. It is translated as CASSLAFRGGELFF.

The chain links TRBV5-1 to TRBJ1-1; D possibly corresponds to TRBD1 (5 bases). The V end was cut by 4 bases, the J end by 6 bases, with 16 bases between. The CDR3 spans 14 residues. Germline V lookup: CDR1 SGHRS, CDR2 YFSETQ. The CDR3 DNA follows: TGCGCCAGCAGCCCGGGACTGAGGATGCCTGAAGCTTTCTTT. Its translation: CASSPGLRMPEAFF.

This chain joins TRBV30 and TRBJ2-5; 7 nucleotides line up with TRBD1. Germline assignment: CDR1 GTSNPN and CDR2 SVGIG (reference sequence). The junction had 3 bases not matched to a gene; V was cut back by 2 bases and J by 3 bases. The CDR3 sequence is 13 residues long. The CDR3 DNA is TGTGCCTGGAGTATGCAGGGGGAAGAGACCCAGTACTTC. Translating it yields CAWSMQGEETQYF.

The V call is TRBV5-1, the J call TRBJ1-2; D remains ambiguous. In germline, CDR1 is SGHRS, CDR2 YFSETQ. This CDR3 comprises 13 residues. Trimming took off 4 bases at V and 3 bases at J, with 10 bases between the two ends. CDR3 residues: CASSPDKDYGYTF. The CDR3 nucleotides are TGCGCCAGCAGCCCAGACAAGGACTATGGCTACACCTTC.

This chain uses TRBV6-5 with TRBJ1-3; a weak D match, TRBD1 (6 bases). V was trimmed by 6 bases and J by 4 bases, leaving 16 bases between them. Germline V gene data show CDR1 as MNHEY and CDR2 as SVGAGI. The CDR3 is made up of 15 amino acids. CDR3 nucleotide sequence: TGTGCCAGCAGCGCTACACAGGGATACGGAAACACCATATATTTT. As protein: CASSATQGYGNTIYF.

V gene TRBV4-2 combines with J gene TRBJ1-6, with TRBD1 as a possible D gene (6 bases). Trimming took off 1 base at V and 7 bases at J, with 14 bases between the two ends. The CDR3 spans 16 residues. Germline CDR1 and CDR2: LGHNA and YNFKEQ. CDR3 loop: CASSQVGTRTNSPLHF. Here the CDR3 DNA reads TGTGCCAGCAGCCAAGTCGGGACAAGGACAAATTCACCCCTCCACTTT.

Remarks on this clone: With a much larger clone just one base away, this may be a read error. The V and J genes are TRBV6-2 or TRBV6-3 and TRBJ1-1, with 7 bases lining up with TRBD1. The V segment lost 6 bases and the J segment 1 base; nucleotides outside the gene matches: 2. CDR3 length equals 13 residues. Germline CDR1 MNHEY, CDR2 SVGEGT. Here the CDR3 reads CASSRTGNTEAFF. As DNA, the CDR3 is TGTGCCAGCAGCCGGACAGGGAACACTGAAGCTTTCTTT.

This clone was recorded at least ten times. The chain links TRBV7-8 to TRBJ2-2; 7 bases align to TRBD1. The trim removed 5 bases at V and 4 bases at J, leaving 7 bases unmatched. This CDR3 has 15 amino acids. Germline assignment: CDR1 SGHVS and CDR2 FQNEAQ. Written as DNA, the CDR3 is TGTGCCAGCAGCACAGGGGTAGGGGGCACCGGGGAGCTGTTTTTT. Its protein is CASSTGVGGTGELFF.

The V gene is TRBV5-1, the J gene TRBJ1-6, with no clear D. The ends were cut back, 1 base at V and 0 bases at J, with 8 bases in the middle. The germline gives CDR1 SGHRS, CDR2 YFSETQ. This CDR3 region has 16 residues. This CDR3 reads CASSLTVSSYNSPLHF. CDR3 in DNA: TGCGCCAGCAGCTTGACGGTTAGCTCCTATAATTCACCCCTCCACTTT.